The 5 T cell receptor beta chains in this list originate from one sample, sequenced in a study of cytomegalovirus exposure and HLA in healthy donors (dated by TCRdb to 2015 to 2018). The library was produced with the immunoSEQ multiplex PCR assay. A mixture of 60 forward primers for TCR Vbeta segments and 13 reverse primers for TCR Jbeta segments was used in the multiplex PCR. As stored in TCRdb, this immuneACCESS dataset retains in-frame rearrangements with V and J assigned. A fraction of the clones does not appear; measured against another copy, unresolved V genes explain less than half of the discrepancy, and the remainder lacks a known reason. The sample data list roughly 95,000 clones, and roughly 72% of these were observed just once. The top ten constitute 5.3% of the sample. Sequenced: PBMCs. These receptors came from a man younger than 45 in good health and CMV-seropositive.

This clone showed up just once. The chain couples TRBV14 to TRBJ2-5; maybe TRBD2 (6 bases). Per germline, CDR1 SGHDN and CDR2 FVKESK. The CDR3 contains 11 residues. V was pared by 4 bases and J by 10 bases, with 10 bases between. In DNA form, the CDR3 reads TGTGCCAGCAGCCTGGGGGGTGTCCAGTACTTC. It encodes CASSLGGVQYF. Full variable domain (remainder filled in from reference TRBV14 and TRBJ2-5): EAGVTQFPSHSVIEKGQTVTLRCDPISGHDNLYWYRRVMGKEIKFLLHFVKESKQDESGMPNNRFLAERTGGTYSTLKVQPAELEDSGVYFCASSLGGVQYFGPGTRLLVL.

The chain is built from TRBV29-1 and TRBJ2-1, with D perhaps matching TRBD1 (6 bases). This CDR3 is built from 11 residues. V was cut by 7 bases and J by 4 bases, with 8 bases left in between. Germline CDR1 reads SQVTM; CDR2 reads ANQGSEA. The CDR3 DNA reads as TGCAGCGCGGACAGTTACAATGAGCAGTTCTTC. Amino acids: CSADSYNEQFF.

CDR3 in DNA: TGTGCTAGTGGTTTGGACGGGACTGGTGAAGCAGATACGCAGTATTTT. It translates to CASGLDGTGEADTQYF. The chain couples TRBV12-5 to TRBJ2-3; D is possibly TRBD2 (6 bases). Germline-derived CDR1 and CDR2 are LGHNT and FRNRAP. CDR3 length: 16 residues. The V and J ends lost 1 base and 4 bases respectively, with 15 bases between them.

Written as DNA, the CDR3 is TGCGCCAGCAGCCAATTTCGGGTGGAGACCCAGTACTTC. It yields the protein CASSQFRVETQYF. The chain carries TRBV4-1 and TRBJ2-5; no reliable D call. Germline assignment: CDR1 MGHRA and CDR2 YSYEKL. V dropped 2 bases and J dropped 5 bases, with 9 bases sitting between them. The CDR3 is made up of 13 amino acids.

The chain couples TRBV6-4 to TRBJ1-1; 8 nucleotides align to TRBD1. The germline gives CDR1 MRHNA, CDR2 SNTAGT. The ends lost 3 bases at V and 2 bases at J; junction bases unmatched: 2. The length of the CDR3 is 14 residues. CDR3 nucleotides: TGTGCCAGCAGTGAAGGACAGGGTAACACTGAAGCTTTCTTT. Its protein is CASSEGQGNTEAFF.